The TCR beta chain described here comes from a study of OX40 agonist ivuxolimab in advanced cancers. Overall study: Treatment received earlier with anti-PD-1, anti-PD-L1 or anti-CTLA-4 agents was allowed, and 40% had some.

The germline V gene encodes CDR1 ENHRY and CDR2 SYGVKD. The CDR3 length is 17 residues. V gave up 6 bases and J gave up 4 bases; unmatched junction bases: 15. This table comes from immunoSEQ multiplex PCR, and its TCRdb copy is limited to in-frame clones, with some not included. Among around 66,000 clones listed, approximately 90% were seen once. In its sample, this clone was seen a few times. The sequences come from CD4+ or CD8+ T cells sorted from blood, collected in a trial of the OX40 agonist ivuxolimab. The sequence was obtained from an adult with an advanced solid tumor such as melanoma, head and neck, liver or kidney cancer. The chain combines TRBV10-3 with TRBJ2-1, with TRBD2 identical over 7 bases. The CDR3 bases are TGTGCCATCAGACCGTTCGGGGCGGGGGTTAGGTACAATGAGCAGTTCTTC. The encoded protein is CAIRPFGAGVRYNEQFF.